The 30 T cell receptor beta chains presented below share a single source sample, sequenced in a study of cytomegalovirus exposure and HLA in healthy donors. The PCR contained 60 Vbeta and 13 Jbeta primers. The table came from immunoSEQ multiplex PCR; TCRdb's copy has only in-frame clones and leaves some out. This table holds about 190,000 clones, under 85% found once. Specimen: PBMCs. These receptors were collected from a man aged 45-65 years in good health and CMV-seronegative.

This clone was picked up one time. The genes are TRBV6-6 and TRBJ2-5, with D possibly matching TRBD1 (7 bases). The better agreement between TRBJ2-7 and the DNA end casts doubt on the J call. Germline V gives CDR1 MNHNY, CDR2 SVGAGI (reference sequence). This CDR3 has 16 residues. In nucleotides, the CDR3 is TGTGCCAGCAGTTACGATCTCGCAGGGGGGTCCTACGAGCAGTACTTC. Translated: CASSYDLAGGSYEQYF.

The rearrangement joins TRBV14 to TRBJ2-7, with D maybe TRBD1 (6 bases). The V and J ends lost 4 bases and 0 bases respectively, with 13 bases between them. The CDR3 runs to 15 residues. CDR1 and CDR2 from the germline V gene are SGHDN and FVKESK. CDR3 in amino acids: CASSPRDTISYEQYF. CDR3 DNA sequence: TGTGCCAGCAGCCCAAGGGACACCATCTCCTACGAGCAGTACTTC.

The rearrangement joins TRBV5-1 to TRBJ1-1; 9 positions match TRBD1. The CDR3 has 15 amino acids. V lost 4 bases to trimming and J lost 4 bases; unmatched junction nucleotides: 8. CDR1 and CDR2 from the germline V gene are SGHRS and YFSETQ. The CDR3 region is CASSVLTGGGTEAFF. CDR3 sequence (DNA): TGCGCCAGCAGCGTTTTGACAGGGGGTGGCACTGAAGCTTTCTTT. Supplemented by reference TRBV5-1 and TRBJ1-1, the full variable domain reads KAGVTQTPRYLIKTRGQQVTLSCSPISGHRSVSWYQQTPGQGLQFLFEYFSETQRNKGNFPGRFSGRQFSNSRSEMNVSTLELGDSALYLCASSVLTGGGTEAFFGQGTRLTVV.

The CDR3 reads CASSFGTGTFQPQHF. DNA of the CDR3: TGTGCCAGCAGTTTCGGTACAGGGACCTTTCAGCCCCAGCATTTT. The rearrangement links TRBV28 to TRBJ1-5, with D perhaps TRBD1 (6 bases). Germline V gene data show CDR1 as MDHEN and CDR2 as SYDVKM. Trimming took 3 bases from V and 6 from J, leaving 15 bases between them. The CDR3 covers 15 residues. The complete variable domain, with remaining parts taken from reference TRBV28 and TRBJ1-5, reads DVKVTQSSRYLVKRTGEKVFLECVQDMDHENMFWYRQDPGLGLRLIYFSYDVKMKEKGDIPEGYSVSREKKERFSLILESASTNQTSMYLCASSFGTGTFQPQHFGDGTRLSIL.

This clone has only one observation. V is TRBV29-1 and J is TRBJ2-3; TRBD1 matches at 9 bases. Germline trimming cut 8 bases from V and 6 bases from J; bases unmatched to any gene: 15. CDR3 length equals 15 residues. Germline assignment: CDR1 SQVTM and CDR2 ANQGSEA. CDR3: CSHRMTGGDPDTQYF. The CDR3 DNA follows: TGCAGCCATCGAATGACAGGGGGAGACCCGGATACGCAGTATTTT.

The J gene is TRBJ2-5, the V gene TRBV30; 7 nucleotides agree with TRBD2. Near its end, the DNA agrees better with TRBJ2-7, so the J call may be wrong. Germline-derived CDR1 and CDR2 are GTSNPN and SVGIG (reference sequence). This CDR3 has 14 residues. CDR3 protein: CAWRPSGTSYEQYF. In DNA form, the CDR3 reads TGTGCCTGGAGACCTAGCGGAACCTCCTACGAGCAGTACTTC.

The V gene is TRBV2, the J gene TRBJ2-1; TRBD2 agrees at 8 bases. Per germline, CDR1 SNHLY and CDR2 FYNNEI. The V segment lost 6 bases and the J segment 6 bases; nucleotides outside the gene matches: 7. The CDR3 spans 14 residues. CDR3 sequence reads: CASRIGRGANEQFF. The CDR3 region has the DNA TGTGCCAGCAGAATAGGGCGGGGGGCCAATGAGCAGTTCTTC.

J is TRBJ2-1 and V is TRBV30; 7 bases map to TRBD2. Trimming removed 0 bases from V and 8 bases from J; junction bases left unmatched: 7. Germline assignment: CDR1 GTSNPN and CDR2 SVGIG (reference sequence). This CDR3 is built from 14 residues. The CDR3 DNA sequence: TGTGCCTGGAGTGTTGGGGGGGGAGGGGATGAGCAGTTCTTC. It specifies CAWSVGGGGDEQFF. Complete variable domain (other parts from reference TRBV30 and TRBJ2-1): SQTIHQWPATLVQPVGSPLSLECTVEGTSNPNLYWYRQAAGRGLQLLFYSVGIGQISSEVPQNLSASRPQDRQFILSSKKLLLSDSGFYLCAWSVGGGGDEQFFGPGTRLTVL.

This clone was seen only a few times. The chain joins TRBV5-8 to TRBJ2-7; 9 nucleotides agree with TRBD1. Unmatched junction bases numbered 2, after V lost 4 bases and J lost 6 bases. The CDR3 length is 12 residues. The V gene's germline CDR1 is SGHTS and CDR2 YDEGEE. The CDR3 loop reads CASSRQGGEQYF. DNA for the CDR3: TGTGCCAGCAGCCGACAGGGGGGCGAGCAGTACTTC.

This rearrangement joins TRBV19 to TRBJ1-5; a weak D match, TRBD1 (5 bases). With 1 base removed from V and 2 bases from J, the gap between germline ends came to 12 bases. The CDR3 extends over 16 amino acids. Germline loops: CDR1 LNHDA, CDR2 SQIVND (reference sequence). The CDR3 reads CASSIAGRAGNQPQHF. Here the CDR3 DNA reads TGTGCCAGTAGTATAGCGGGCAGGGCCGGCAATCAGCCCCAGCATTTT.

V usage is TRBV18 and J usage is TRBJ2-7; the match to TRBD2 covers 10 bases. The V gene's germline CDR1 is KGHSH and CDR2 LQKENI. Germline trimming cut 2 bases from V and 6 bases from J; bases unmatched to any gene: 1. This CDR3 has 13 residues. CDR3 region: CASSPRLAGEQYF. The CDR3, as DNA: TGTGCCAGCTCACCAAGACTAGCGGGCGAGCAGTACTTC.

This rearrangement joins TRBV7-3 to TRBJ2-6, with 9 bases matching TRBD1. This CDR3 region has 17 residues. Germline V CDR1 and CDR2: SGHTA, FQGTGA. V shed 5 bases and J 4 bases; nucleotides not matched to a gene: 9. The CDR3 coding sequence is TGTGCCAGCAGCGCATCGGGACAGGGAGCCGGGGCCAACGTCCTGACTTTC. The encoded protein is CASSASGQGAGANVLTF.

This sequence joins TRBV6-1 and TRBJ2-6; 7 nucleotides line up with TRBD2. Trimming cost V 2 bases and J 13 bases; bases outside gene matches: 8. CDR3 size: 14 residues. CDR1 MNHNS and CDR2 SASEGT come from the germline V gene. The CDR3 sequence is CASSELVFGRVLTF. The CDR3 DNA reads as TGTGCCAGCAGTGAATTAGTTTTCGGGAGGGTCCTGACTTTC.

The chain combines TRBV7-9 with TRBJ1-2; 8 nucleotides match TRBD1. Germline lookup yields CDR1 SEHNR and CDR2 FQNEAQ (reference sequence). V lost 1 base and J lost 5; bases outside the gene matches: 0. The CDR3 contains 13 residues. The CDR3 is CASSLGTGYGYTF. DNA for the CDR3: TGTGCCAGCAGCTTAGGGACAGGGTATGGCTACACCTTC.

The rearrangement uses TRBV4-3 and TRBJ1-2; 8 bases line up with TRBD1. V trimming: 2 bases; J trimming: 7 bases; junction bases outside the gene matches: 9. Per germline, CDR1 LGHNA and CDR2 YSLEER. This CDR3 spans 15 amino acids. The CDR3 nucleotides read TGCGCCAGCAGCCAATATCCGGCAGGGGGCCGTGGCTACACCTTC. Protein sequence: CASSQYPAGGRGYTF.

V and J are TRBV12-5 and TRBJ1-5; D remains unclear. The CDR3 spans 16 residues. The germline CDR1 and CDR2 sequences are LGHNT and FRNRAP. V was cut by 1 base and J by 2 bases, with 12 bases left in between. The CDR3 nucleotides are TGTGCTAGTGGTTTGGGACTGTCGGGTGGCAATCAGCCCCAGCATTTT. This codes for CASGLGLSGGNQPQHF. The full variable domain, rest sourced from reference TRBV12-5 and TRBJ1-5, is DARVTQTPRHKVTEMGQEVTMRCQPILGHNTVFWYRQTMMQGLELLAYFRNRAPLDDSGMPKDRFSAEMPDATLATLKIQPSEPRDSAVYFCASGLGLSGGNQPQHFGDGTRLSIL.

This chain connects TRBV5-6 to TRBJ2-7, with D unresolved. Trimming took 3 bases from V and 2 from J, leaving 3 bases between them. Per the germline V gene, CDR1 is SGHDT and CDR2 is YYEEEE. This CDR3 region has 11 residues. This chain's CDR3 is CASSSAYEQYF. CDR3 bases: TGTGCCAGCAGCTCCGCCTACGAGCAGTACTTC.

This chain links TRBV5-1 with TRBJ2-7; D ambiguous. CDR1 SGHRS and CDR2 YFSETQ come from the germline V gene. The ends were cut back, 0 bases at V and 6 bases at J, with 16 bases in the middle. The CDR3 sequence is 15 residues long. The CDR3 here is CASSLVGAELGEQYF. CDR3 in DNA: TGCGCCAGCAGCTTGGTCGGAGCCGAGCTGGGCGAGCAGTACTTC.

The chain recombines TRBV19 with TRBJ1-1, with no clear D. Trimming cost V 1 base and J 6 bases, with 12 bases left between them. This CDR3 has 14 amino acids. The germline V gene encodes CDR1 LNHDA and CDR2 SQIVND (reference sequence). The chain's CDR3 is CASSIGNISPEAFF. The CDR3 DNA follows: TGTGCCAGTAGTATAGGCAACATTTCCCCTGAAGCTTTCTTT.

The rearrangement joins TRBV30 to TRBJ2-1, with D unresolved. This CDR3 region has 16 residues. Trimming stripped 4 bases from V and 8 bases from J, with 24 bases between. CDR1 is GTSNPN, CDR2 SVGIG, per germline (reference sequence). For the CDR3, the DNA is TGTGCCTGGAAGCCGTGGTCATCGGGTTTTATGGATGAGCAGTTCTTC. Its protein product is CAWKPWSSGFMDEQFF. The whole variable domain, filled in from reference TRBV30 and TRBJ2-1, reads SQTIHQWPATLVQPVGSPLSLECTVEGTSNPNLYWYRQAAGRGLQLLFYSVGIGQISSEVPQNLSASRPQDRQFILSSKKLLLSDSGFYLCAWKPWSSGFMDEQFFGPGTRLTVL.

This clone was seen just once. J is TRBJ2-5 and V is TRBV6-5; 12 bases are shared with TRBD1. The J segment lost 5 bases and the V segment lost 7 bases, leaving 8 bases of the junction unmatched. The germline gives CDR1 MNHEY, CDR2 SVGAGI. The CDR3 length is 15 residues. This chain's CDR3 is CASTPGQGARETQYF. CDR3 in DNA: TGTGCCAGCACCCCGGGACAGGGGGCAAGGGAGACCCAGTACTTC.

Of note for this clone: Other DNA variants within this sample encode the same CDR3. This chain connects TRBV28 to TRBJ2-1; 8 bases map to TRBD2. CDR3 length: 15 amino acids. CDR1 is MDHEN, CDR2 SYDVKM, per germline. The V gene end was trimmed by 6 bases and the J gene end by 1 base; junction bases not matched to a gene: 5. In DNA, the CDR3 is TGTGCCAGCAGCTCGGGAGGGTGGTCCTACAATGAGCAGTTCTTC. It translates to CASSSGGWSYNEQFF.

The rearrangement uses TRBV28 and TRBJ2-7; 10 nucleotides match TRBD1. J lost 0 bases, V lost 7 bases, and 6 bases had no gene match. The V gene's germline CDR1 is MDHEN and CDR2 SYDVKM. This CDR3 comprises 15 residues. The CDR3: CASIRRDRGSYEQYF. The CDR3 DNA reads as TGTGCCAGCATCCGCCGGGACAGGGGCTCCTACGAGCAGTACTTC.

V usage is TRBV7-2 and J usage is TRBJ2-6; 8 positions agree with TRBD1. V dropped 1 base and J dropped 1; count of bases not matched to a gene: 6. The CDR3 spans 18 residues. Germline V gives CDR1 SGHTA, CDR2 FQGNSA. The CDR3, as DNA: TGTGCCAGCAGCTTAGTCCGAGACAGGGGTTCTGGGGCCAACGTCCTGACTTTC. Its translation is CASSLVRDRGSGANVLTF.

V gene TRBV15 combines with J gene TRBJ2-3, with 8 bases lining up with TRBD1. J lost 3 bases, V lost 5 bases, and 13 bases had no gene match. The germline V gene has CDR1 LNHNV and CDR2 YYDKDF (reference sequence). The CDR3 covers 17 residues. CDR3 residues: CATSGRQGPDWTDTQYF. As DNA, the CDR3 is TGTGCCACCAGCGGCCGACAGGGGCCGGATTGGACAGATACGCAGTATTTT.

The chain has TRBV6-6 and TRBJ2-2; 7 nucleotides line up with TRBD1. Trimming at V came to 5 bases and at J to 4 bases, leaving 4 bases not matched to a gene. Germline V gives CDR1 MNHNY, CDR2 SVGAGI (reference sequence). CDR3 length equals 14 residues. The CDR3 sequence: CASSRQGSTGELFF. CDR3 nucleotides: TGTGCCAGCAGTAGACAGGGAAGCACCGGGGAGCTGTTTTTT.

The chain links TRBV4-1 to TRBJ2-3; TRBD1 matches 12 bases. Germline assignment: CDR1 MGHRA and CDR2 YSYEKL. Trimming at V came to 4 bases and at J to 3 bases, leaving 11 bases not matched to a gene. This CDR3 is built from 18 residues. The CDR3, as DNA: TGCGCCAGCAGCCGCTACGTTCAGGGACAGGGGGCAACAGATACGCAGTATTTT. Amino acid sequence: CASSRYVQGQGATDTQYF.

This clone was seen only a few times. This chain connects TRBV4-2 to TRBJ2-2; 9 nucleotides agree with TRBD1. The CDR3 totals 16 residues. V gave up 0 bases and J gave up 5 bases; unmatched junction bases: 4. Germline CDR1 reads LGHNA; CDR2 reads YNFKEQ. The DNA for the CDR3 is TGTGCCAGCAGCCAAGAATTCGACAGGGGGACCGGGGAGCTGTTTTTT. The encoded protein is CASSQEFDRGTGELFF.

DNA for the CDR3: TGTGCCAGCAGCTTAGGGGGGGGCCCTTATAGCAATCAGCCCCAGCATTTT. Translation gives CASSLGGGPYSNQPQHF. The chain links TRBV7-2 to TRBJ1-5, with TRBD1 as a possible D gene (6 bases). In germline, CDR1 is SGHTA, CDR2 FQGNSA. Trimming pared 1 base from V and 0 bases from J, leaving 13 bases between. This CDR3 spans 17 amino acids.

V gene TRBV5-1 combines with J gene TRBJ2-3; 11 bases are a match to TRBD2. Germline CDR1 SGHRS, CDR2 YFSETQ. Unmatched junction bases numbered 9, after V lost 3 bases and J lost 3 bases. The length of the CDR3 is 17 residues. The CDR3 region is CASSSTLAGGPTDTQYF. In DNA, the CDR3 is TGCGCCAGCAGCTCGACCTTAGCGGGAGGGCCGACAGATACGCAGTATTTT.